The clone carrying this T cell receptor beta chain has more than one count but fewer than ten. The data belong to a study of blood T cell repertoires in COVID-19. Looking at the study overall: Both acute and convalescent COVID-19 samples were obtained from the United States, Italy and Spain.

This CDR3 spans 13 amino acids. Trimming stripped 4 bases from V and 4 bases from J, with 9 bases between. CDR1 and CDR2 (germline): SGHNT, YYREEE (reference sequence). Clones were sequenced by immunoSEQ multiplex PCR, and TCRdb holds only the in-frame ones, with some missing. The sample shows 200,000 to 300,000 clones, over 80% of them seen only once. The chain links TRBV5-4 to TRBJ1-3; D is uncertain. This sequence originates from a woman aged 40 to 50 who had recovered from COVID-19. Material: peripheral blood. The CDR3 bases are TGTGCCAGCAGCACAGTACAAGGAAACACCATATATTTT. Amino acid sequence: CASSTVQGNTIYF.